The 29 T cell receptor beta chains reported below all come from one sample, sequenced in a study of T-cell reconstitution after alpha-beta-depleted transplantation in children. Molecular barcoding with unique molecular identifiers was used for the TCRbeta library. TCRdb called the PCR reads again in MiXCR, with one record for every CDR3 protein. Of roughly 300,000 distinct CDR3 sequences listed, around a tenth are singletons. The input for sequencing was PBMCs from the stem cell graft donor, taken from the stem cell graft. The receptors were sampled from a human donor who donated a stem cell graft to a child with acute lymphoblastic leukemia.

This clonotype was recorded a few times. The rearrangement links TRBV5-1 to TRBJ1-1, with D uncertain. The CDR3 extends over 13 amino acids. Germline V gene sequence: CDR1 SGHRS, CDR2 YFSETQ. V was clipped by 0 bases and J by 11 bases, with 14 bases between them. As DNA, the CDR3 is TGCGCCAGCAGCTTGGGGGTCGAATCGATGGCTTTCTTT. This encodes CASSLGVESMAFF.

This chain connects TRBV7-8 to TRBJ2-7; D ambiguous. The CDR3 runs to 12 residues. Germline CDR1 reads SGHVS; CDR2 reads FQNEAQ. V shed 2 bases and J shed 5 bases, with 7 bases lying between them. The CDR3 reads CASSLLSDEQYF. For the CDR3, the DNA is TGTGCCAGCAGCTTATTGTCGGACGAGCAGTACTTC.

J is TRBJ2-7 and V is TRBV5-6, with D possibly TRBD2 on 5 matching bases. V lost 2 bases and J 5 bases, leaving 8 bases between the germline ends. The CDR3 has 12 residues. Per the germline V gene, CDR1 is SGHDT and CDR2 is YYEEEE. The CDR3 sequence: CASSLLEDEQYF. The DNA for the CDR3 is TGTGCCAGCAGCTTATTGGAGGACGAGCAGTACTTC.

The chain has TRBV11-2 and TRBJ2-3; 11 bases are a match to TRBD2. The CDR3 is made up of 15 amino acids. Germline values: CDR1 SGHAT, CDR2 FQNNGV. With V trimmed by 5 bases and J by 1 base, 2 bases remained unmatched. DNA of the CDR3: TGTGCCAGCAGCCGGGGACTAGCGGGCACAGATACGCAGTATTTT. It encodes CASSRGLAGTDTQYF.

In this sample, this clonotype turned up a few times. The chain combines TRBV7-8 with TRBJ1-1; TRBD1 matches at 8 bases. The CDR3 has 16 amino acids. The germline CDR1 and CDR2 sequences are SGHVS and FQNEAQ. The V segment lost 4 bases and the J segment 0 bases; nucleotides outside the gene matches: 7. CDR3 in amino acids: CASSSLTGGMNTEAFF. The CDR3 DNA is TGTGCCAGCAGCTCCCTAACAGGGGGGATGAACACTGAAGCTTTCTTT.

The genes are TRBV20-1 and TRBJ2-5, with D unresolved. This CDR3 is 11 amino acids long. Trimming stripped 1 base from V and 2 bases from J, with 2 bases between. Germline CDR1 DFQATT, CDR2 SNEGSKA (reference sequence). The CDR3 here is CSARGQETQYF. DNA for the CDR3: TGCAGTGCTAGAGGGCAAGAGACCCAGTACTTC.

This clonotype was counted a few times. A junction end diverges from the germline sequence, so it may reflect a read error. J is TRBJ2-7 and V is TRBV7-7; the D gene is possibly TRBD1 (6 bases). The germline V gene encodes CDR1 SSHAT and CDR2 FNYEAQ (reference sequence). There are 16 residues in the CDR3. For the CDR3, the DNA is TGTGCTAGCAGCGCGCCGAAAACCGGGACACTCTACGAGCAGTACTTC. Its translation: CASSAPKTGTLYEQYF.

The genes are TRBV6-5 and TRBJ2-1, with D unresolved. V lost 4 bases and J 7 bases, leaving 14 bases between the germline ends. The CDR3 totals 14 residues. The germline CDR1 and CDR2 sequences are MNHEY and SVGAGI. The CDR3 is CASSSPDGWNEQFF. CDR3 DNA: TGTGCCAGCAGTTCCCCGGACGGGTGGAATGAGCAGTTCTTC.

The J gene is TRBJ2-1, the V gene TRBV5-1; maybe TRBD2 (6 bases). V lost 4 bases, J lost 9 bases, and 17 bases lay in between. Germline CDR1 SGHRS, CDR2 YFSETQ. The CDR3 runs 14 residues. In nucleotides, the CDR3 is TGCGCCAGCAGCCCGGATCGGGGGTTGGGTGAGCAGTTCTTC. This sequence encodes CASSPDRGLGEQFF.

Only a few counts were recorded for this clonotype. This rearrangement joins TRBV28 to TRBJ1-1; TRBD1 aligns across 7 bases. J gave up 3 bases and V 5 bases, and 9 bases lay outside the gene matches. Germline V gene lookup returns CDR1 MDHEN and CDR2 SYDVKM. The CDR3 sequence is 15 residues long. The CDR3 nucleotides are TGTGCCAGCAGTGCCTACAGGGGCGGGGACACTGAAGCTTTCTTT. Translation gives CASSAYRGGDTEAFF.

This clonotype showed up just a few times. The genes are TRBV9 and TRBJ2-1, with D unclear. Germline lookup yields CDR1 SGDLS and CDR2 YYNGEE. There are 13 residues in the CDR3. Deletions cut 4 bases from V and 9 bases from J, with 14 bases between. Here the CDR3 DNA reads TGTGCCAGCAGCCTAGGAGAAGTATCTGAGCAGTTCTTC. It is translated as CASSLGEVSEQFF.

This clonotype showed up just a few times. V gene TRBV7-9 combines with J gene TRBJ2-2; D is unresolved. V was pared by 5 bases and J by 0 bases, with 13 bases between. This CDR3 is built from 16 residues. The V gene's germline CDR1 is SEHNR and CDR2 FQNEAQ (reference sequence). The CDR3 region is CASSPKAVTNTGELFF. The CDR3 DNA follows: TGTGCCAGCAGCCCGAAGGCAGTAACGAACACCGGGGAGCTGTTTTTT.

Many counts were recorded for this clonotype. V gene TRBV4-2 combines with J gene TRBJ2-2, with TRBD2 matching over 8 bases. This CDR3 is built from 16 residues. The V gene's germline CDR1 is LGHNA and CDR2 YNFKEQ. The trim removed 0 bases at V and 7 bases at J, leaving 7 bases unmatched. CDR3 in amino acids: CASSQDWAGGNGELFF. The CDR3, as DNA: TGTGCCAGCAGCCAAGATTGGGCGGGGGGCAACGGGGAGCTGTTTTTT.

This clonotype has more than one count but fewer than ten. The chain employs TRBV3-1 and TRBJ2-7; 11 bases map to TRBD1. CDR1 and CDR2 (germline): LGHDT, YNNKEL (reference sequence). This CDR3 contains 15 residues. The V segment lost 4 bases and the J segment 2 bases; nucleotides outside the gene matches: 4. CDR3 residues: CASSPPGQGAYEQYF. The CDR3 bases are TGTGCCAGCAGCCCACCGGGACAGGGGGCCTACGAGCAGTACTTC.

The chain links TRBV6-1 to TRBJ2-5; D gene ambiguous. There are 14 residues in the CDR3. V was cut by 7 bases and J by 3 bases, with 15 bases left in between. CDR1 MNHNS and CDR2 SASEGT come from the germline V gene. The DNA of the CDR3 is TGTGCCAGCACTAAGCTGGGTTTCGAAGAGACCCAGTACTTC. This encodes CASTKLGFEETQYF.

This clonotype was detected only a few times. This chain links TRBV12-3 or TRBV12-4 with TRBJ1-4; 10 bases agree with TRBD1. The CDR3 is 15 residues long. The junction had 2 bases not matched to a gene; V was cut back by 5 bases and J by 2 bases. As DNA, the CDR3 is TGTGCCAGCAGTCTGGGACAGGGGACTAATGAAAAACTGTTTTTT. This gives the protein CASSLGQGTNEKLFF.

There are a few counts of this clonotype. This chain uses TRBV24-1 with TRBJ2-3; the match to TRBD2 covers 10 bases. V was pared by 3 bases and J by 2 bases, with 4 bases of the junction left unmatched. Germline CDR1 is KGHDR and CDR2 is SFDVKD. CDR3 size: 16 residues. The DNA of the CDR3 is TGTGCCACCAGTGATCGGACTAGCGGAGACACAGATACGCAGTATTTT. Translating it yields CATSDRTSGDTDTQYF.

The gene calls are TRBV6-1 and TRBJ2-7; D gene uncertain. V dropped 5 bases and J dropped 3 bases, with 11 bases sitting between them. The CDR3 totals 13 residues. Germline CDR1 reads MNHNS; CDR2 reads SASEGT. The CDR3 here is CASSIASFYEQYF. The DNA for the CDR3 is TGTGCCAGCAGTATCGCCTCCTTCTACGAGCAGTACTTC.

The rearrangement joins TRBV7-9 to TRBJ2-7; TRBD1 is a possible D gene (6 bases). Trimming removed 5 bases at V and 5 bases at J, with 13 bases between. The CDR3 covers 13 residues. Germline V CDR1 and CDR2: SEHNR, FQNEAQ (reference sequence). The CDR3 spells CASSRTGFHEQYF. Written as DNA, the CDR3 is TGTGCCAGCAGCCGTACAGGGTTCCACGAGCAGTACTTC.

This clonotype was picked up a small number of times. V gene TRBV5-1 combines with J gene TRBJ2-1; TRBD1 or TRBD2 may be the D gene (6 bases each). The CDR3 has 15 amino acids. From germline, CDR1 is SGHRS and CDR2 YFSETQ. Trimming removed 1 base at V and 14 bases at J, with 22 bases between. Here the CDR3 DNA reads TGCGCCAGCAGCTTGACGGGAGTGGGGGCGGAAGGAGAGTTCTTC. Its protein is CASSLTGVGAEGEFF.

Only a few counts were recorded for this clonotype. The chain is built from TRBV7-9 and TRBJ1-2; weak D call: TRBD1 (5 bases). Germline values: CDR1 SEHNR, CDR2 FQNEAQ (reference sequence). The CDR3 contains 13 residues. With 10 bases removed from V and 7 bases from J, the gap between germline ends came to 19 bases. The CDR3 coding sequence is TGTGCCAAAGACCGGGACGGACTAGTTGGCTACACCTTC. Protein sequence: CAKDRDGLVGYTF.

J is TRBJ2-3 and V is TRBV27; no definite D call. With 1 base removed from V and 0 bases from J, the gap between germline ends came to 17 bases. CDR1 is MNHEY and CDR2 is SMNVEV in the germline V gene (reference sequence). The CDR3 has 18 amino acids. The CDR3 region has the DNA TGTGCCAGCAGTTTATACCCCCTTCTTGGCGATAGCACAGATACGCAGTATTTT. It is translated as CASSLYPLLGDSTDTQYF.

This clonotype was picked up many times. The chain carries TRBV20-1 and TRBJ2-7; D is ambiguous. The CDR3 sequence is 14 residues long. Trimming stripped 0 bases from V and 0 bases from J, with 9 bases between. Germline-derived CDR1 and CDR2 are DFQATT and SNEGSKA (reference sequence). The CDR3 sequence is CSARDVGNSYEQYF. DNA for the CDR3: TGCAGTGCTAGAGATGTTGGCAACTCCTACGAGCAGTACTTC.

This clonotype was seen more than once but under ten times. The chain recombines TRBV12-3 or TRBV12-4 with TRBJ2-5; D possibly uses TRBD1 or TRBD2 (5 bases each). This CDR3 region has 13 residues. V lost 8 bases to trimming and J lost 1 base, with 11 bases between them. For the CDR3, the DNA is TGTGCCAGCCTCCGGGACCTCCAAGAGACCCAGTACTTC. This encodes CASLRDLQETQYF.

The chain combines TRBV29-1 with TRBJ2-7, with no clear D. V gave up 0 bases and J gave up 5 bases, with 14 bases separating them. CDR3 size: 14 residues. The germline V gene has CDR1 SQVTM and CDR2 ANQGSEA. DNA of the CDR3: TGCAGCGTTGAAGATGCAGGAAGTTATAACGAGCAGTACTTC. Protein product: CSVEDAGSYNEQYF.

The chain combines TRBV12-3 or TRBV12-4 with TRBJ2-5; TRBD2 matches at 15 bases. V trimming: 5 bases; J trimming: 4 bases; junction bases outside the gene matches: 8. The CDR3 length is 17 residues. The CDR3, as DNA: TGTGCCAGCAGTCTCCGGACTAGCGGGAGGGGTTTAGAGACCCAGTACTTC. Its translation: CASSLRTSGRGLETQYF.

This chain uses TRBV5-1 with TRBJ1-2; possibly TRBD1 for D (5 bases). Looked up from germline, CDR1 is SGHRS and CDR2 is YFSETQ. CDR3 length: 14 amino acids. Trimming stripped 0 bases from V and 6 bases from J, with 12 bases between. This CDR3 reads CASSLAGAGHGYTF. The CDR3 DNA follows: TGCGCCAGCAGCTTGGCCGGGGCAGGGCATGGCTACACCTTC.

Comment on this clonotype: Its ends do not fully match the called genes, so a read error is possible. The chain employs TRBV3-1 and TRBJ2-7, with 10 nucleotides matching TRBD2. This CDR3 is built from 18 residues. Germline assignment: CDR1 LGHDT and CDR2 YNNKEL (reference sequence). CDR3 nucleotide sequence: TGTACCAGCAGTTTACAGGGTAGCGGGAGGTCATTTGGCCACGAGCAGTACTTC. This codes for CTSSLQGSGRSFGHEQYF.

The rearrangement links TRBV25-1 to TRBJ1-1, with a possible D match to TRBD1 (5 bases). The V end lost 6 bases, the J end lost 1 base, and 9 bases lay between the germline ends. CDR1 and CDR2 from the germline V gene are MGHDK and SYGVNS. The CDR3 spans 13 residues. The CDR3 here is CASRGRRNTEAFF. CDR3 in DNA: TGTGCCAGCAGGGGACGGAGGAACACTGAAGCTTTCTTT.